This T cell receptor (beta chain) was captured in a study of CD8 T cells in ankylosing spondylitis (TCRdb year 2017). Concerning the study at large: The study profiled T cell receptor beta repertoires in healthy donors and ankylosing spondylitis patients to find disease-linked TCR variants. The full study cohort comprised 20 to 25 ankylosing spondylitis patients and over a hundred healthy donors. Peripheral blood was sampled, and synovial fluid was additionally collected from ankylosing spondylitis patients. Study-level results and caveats: In peripheral blood, the disease-linked clones were found at relatively low frequencies and had a CD8+ phenotype. According to the report, matched synovial fluid samples from ankylosing spondylitis patients were significantly enriched for the disease-linked clones. A TCR beta motif made up of several highly homologous amino acid variants appeared to be characteristic of blood from ankylosing spondylitis patients. Some motif variants had previously been reported in the synovial fluid and blood of reactive arthritis patients, which suggests shared mechanisms of disease initiation.

Sequencer: Illumina HiSeq 2500. TCR beta libraries were prepared by quantitative 5'-RACE with molecular barcodes. Per the source publication's procedure: Disease-linked TCR variants were identified with a new computational method built on a probabilistic model of VDJ rearrangement. Starting from the raw public reads, TCRdb applied fastp trimming at Q25, assembled clones with MiXCR and retained in-frame beta chains. Each entry merges the rows of one CDR3 protein and shows their most common DNA and genes. These V and J calls are TCRdb output, not the study's own analysis. In all, the sample holds a few hundred thousand distinct CDR3 sequences, and 6.5% to 10% of those were seen once. 13% to 15% of the sample lies in the top ten. Trimming takes 4 bases off V and 4 bases off J; junction bases not matched to a gene: 14. Reading the germline V gene gives CDR1 MGHRA and CDR2 YSYEKL. Reading from cysteine to phenylalanine, the CDR3 counts 20 amino acids. Only the CDR3 region is kept as DNA, spanning 60 bases read in frame from base 1.

About this clonotype itself: Its recognized antigen is unknown. No much larger clonotype is one base removed from it; base qualities were not supplied.

Material for sequencing was blood, either unsorted or a sorted T cell fraction (not recorded which). The clonotype comes from a male donor with ankylosing spondylitis. In this chain, TRBV4-1 is recombined with TRBJ2-3; the junction holds 16 bases that match TRBD2. The CDR3 region reads CASSRKGTSGRGLPSDTQYF. Read as DNA, the sequence is TGCGCCAGCAGCCGTAAGGGGACTAGCGGGAGGGGGCTCCCCTCAGATACGCAGTATTTT.